The T cell receptor (beta chain) under discussion was sequenced for a study of OX40 agonist ivuxolimab in advanced cancers. Whole-study results and caveats: There was clonal expansion of CD4+ and CD8+ blood T cells by week 6 at 0.1 to 3.0 mg/kg. On average, CD8+ T cells showed a greater number of expanded clones than CD4+.

Points on this clone: Its specificity is not known.

V lost 5 bases, J lost 2 bases, and 9 bases lay in between. The CDR3 has 13 amino acids. The V gene's germline CDR1 is LNHDA and CDR2 SQIVND (reference sequence). Sequencing was performed with immunoSEQ multiplex PCR; in TCRdb, only in-frame clones are kept and a portion is missing. The profile shows 85,000 to 130,000 clones, around nine tenths of them singletons. The clonotype comes from an adult with an advanced solid tumor such as melanoma, head and neck, liver or kidney cancer. The V call is TRBV19, the J call TRBJ2-5; no clear D gene. This specimen was CD4+ or CD8+ T cells sorted from blood, taken in a trial of the OX40 agonist ivuxolimab. The CDR3 bases are TGTGCCAGTAGTCTCGCGGCACAAGAGACCCAGTACTTC. Translation gives CASSLAAQETQYF.